This is a list of T cell receptor beta chains from one sample in a study of yellow fever vaccine responses in identical twins. TCRdb ran MiXCR on the RT-PCR reads and lists one entry per CDR3 protein. The sample records 4,500 to 7,000 distinct CDR3 sequences, 50% to 80% being singletons. The starting material was T cells from blood (PBMCs), unsorted or a sorted subset (not recorded which), obtained before or after yellow fever vaccination (not recorded which). The receptor source for this set is a woman aged 18-29 years who received the yellow fever vaccine. CDR3s include the opening cysteine and the closing phenylalanine or tryptophan. Fields, in order: CDR3 protein, V gene, CDR3 length.

CSVDKTQLSYNEQFF	TRBV29-1	15
CASSQDRGLAYEQYF	TRBV4-1	15
CSAEQGSSGYTF	TRBV20-1	12
CASSSGTDLYEQYF	TRBV5-4	14
CASSRPQETQYF	TRBV5-1	12
CSVGGSSTDTQYF	TRBV29-1	13
CATSRDLGDNQPQHF	TRBV15	15
CAWRAWTGQPQHF	TRBV30	13
CASSGPLGGQPQHF	TRBV13	14
CSASLKETQYF	TRBV20-1	11